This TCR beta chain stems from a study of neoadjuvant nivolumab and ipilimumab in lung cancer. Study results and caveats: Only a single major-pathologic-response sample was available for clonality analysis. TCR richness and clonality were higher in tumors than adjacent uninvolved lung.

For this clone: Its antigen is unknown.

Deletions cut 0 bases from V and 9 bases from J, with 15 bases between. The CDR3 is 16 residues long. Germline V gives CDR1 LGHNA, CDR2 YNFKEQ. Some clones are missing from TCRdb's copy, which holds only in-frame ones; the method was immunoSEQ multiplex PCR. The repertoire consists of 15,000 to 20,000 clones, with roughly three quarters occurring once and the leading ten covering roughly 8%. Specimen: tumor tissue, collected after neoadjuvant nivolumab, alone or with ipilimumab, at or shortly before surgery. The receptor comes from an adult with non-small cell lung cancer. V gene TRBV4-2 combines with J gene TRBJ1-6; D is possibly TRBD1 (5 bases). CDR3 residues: CASSQEKGRSGSPLHF. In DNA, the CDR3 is TGTGCCAGCAGCCAAGAGAAGGGGAGGTCAGGTTCACCCCTCCACTTT.